The 15 T cell receptor beta chains reported below all come from one sample, sequenced in a study of blood T cell repertoires in COVID-19. Clones were read by immunoSEQ multiplex PCR, and TCRdb kept only the in-frame ones, dropping some. This sample has about 380,000 clones; around 89% occur once, and the top ten carry about 1.2%. Sequenced: peripheral blood. Receptors originate from a man aged 40-49 years with acute or convalescent COVID-19.

The J gene is TRBJ2-1, the V gene TRBV9; 9 bases align to TRBD1. With V trimmed by 5 bases and J by 6 bases, 12 bases remained unmatched. Germline lookup yields CDR1 SGDLS and CDR2 YYNGEE. The CDR3 is 16 amino acids. The CDR3 coding sequence is TGTGCCAGCAGAGGAAGGACAGGGGTTCCAATCAATGAGCAGTTCTTC. Amino acid sequence: CASRGRTGVPINEQFF.

V is TRBV27 and J is TRBJ2-5; D call uncertain. CDR1 MNHEY and CDR2 SMNVEV come from the germline V gene (reference sequence). Trimming took off 6 bases at V and 1 base at J, with 9 bases between the two ends. The CDR3 covers 13 residues. The CDR3 region has the DNA TGTGCCAGCAGCCGGTTTAGCCAAGAGACCCAGTACTTC. It is translated as CASSRFSQETQYF.

A note on this clone: The junction departs from the called germline gene at one end, perhaps through a read error. The chain links TRBV19 to TRBJ1-5, with D possibly being TRBD1 (6 bases). The CDR3 is 14 amino acids. The germline CDR1 and CDR2 sequences are LNHDA and SQIVND (reference sequence). The CDR3 spells CASGMTGRNQPQHF. For the CDR3, the DNA is TGTGCCAGTGGTATGACAGGACGCAATCAGCCCCAGCATTTT.

The rearrangement links TRBV6-2 or TRBV6-3 to TRBJ2-7; 7 positions agree with TRBD1. V trimming: 2 bases; J trimming: 3 bases; junction bases outside the gene matches: 10. The CDR3 is 16 amino acids. From germline, CDR1 is MNHEY and CDR2 SVGEGT. This CDR3 reads CASSYVPSTGNYEQYF. DNA of the CDR3: TGTGCCAGCAGTTACGTTCCCTCGACAGGGAACTACGAGCAGTACTTC.

This chain connects TRBV11-2 to TRBJ1-2; a weak D match, TRBD1 (6 bases). V was shortened by 7 bases and J by 8 bases, with 23 bases between the two germline ends. CDR1 and CDR2 (germline): SGHAT, FQNNGV. The CDR3 runs 15 residues. This chain's CDR3 is CASTLGGPRIGGYTF. CDR3 DNA sequence: TGTGCCAGCACCTTGGGGGGGCCCCGAATAGGGGGCTACACCTTC.

For this clone: Different DNA sequences within this sample yield the same CDR3. The chain uses TRBV6-5 and TRBJ2-5, with D perhaps matching TRBD1 (5 bases). Germline V gene lookup returns CDR1 MNHEY and CDR2 SVGAGI. This CDR3 is built from 11 residues. V was clipped by 5 bases and J by 4 bases, with 5 bases between them. DNA for the CDR3: TGTGCCAGCAGTAGGGGAGAGACCCAGTACTTC. Its protein product is CASSRGETQYF.

This rearrangement joins TRBV29-1 to TRBJ1-2; TRBD1 aligns across 10 bases. Losses at the gene ends were 5 bases for V and 4 bases for J; bases not matched to a gene: 7. The CDR3 contains 14 residues. Germline values: CDR1 SQVTM, CDR2 ANQGSEA. In DNA form, the CDR3 reads TGCAGCGTTCGCCGACAGGGGGCGACCTATGGCTACACCTTC. Translation: CSVRRQGATYGYTF.

The chain is built from TRBV12-3 or TRBV12-4 and TRBJ1-1; D gene unclear. Trimming took off 3 bases at V and 9 bases at J, with 8 bases between the two ends. The CDR3 has 11 residues. The CDR3 protein is CASSFSRKAFF. The CDR3 DNA follows: TGTGCCAGCAGTTTCAGTCGAAAAGCTTTCTTT.

The chain couples TRBV11-3 to TRBJ2-5; TRBD2 matches 8 bases. The CDR3 has 14 residues. V was clipped by 5 bases and J by 3 bases; unmatched bases: 5. Looked up from germline, CDR1 is SGHNT and CDR2 is YENEEA. The CDR3 loop is CASSTGSGEETQYF. The CDR3 DNA reads TGTGCCAGCAGCACTGGTAGCGGGGAAGAGACCCAGTACTTC.

This clone was found once. DNA of the CDR3: TGTGCCAGCAGCCTACAGGGGAGCACCGGGGAGCTGTTTTTT. Protein sequence: CASSLQGSTGELFF. The chain recombines TRBV27 with TRBJ2-2; 7 nucleotides line up with TRBD1. The V gene's germline CDR1 is MNHEY and CDR2 SMNVEV (reference sequence). V gave up 6 bases and J gave up 4 bases; unmatched junction bases: 5. This CDR3 has 14 amino acids.

The chain has TRBV19 and TRBJ2-5, with TRBD1 matching 12 bases. The V segment lost 5 bases and the J segment 2 bases; nucleotides outside the gene matches: 6. This CDR3 region has 16 residues. The germline CDR1 and CDR2 sequences are LNHDA and SQIVND (reference sequence). CDR3: CASSPGTGGLQETQYF. CDR3 bases: TGTGCCAGTAGTCCCGGGACAGGGGGCCTACAAGAGACCCAGTACTTC.

The chain has TRBV11-2 and TRBJ1-5, with 7 bases identical to TRBD1. J gave up 7 bases and V 4 bases, and 7 bases lay outside the gene matches. CDR1 and CDR2 from the germline V gene are SGHAT and FQNNGV. CDR3 length equals 14 residues. The CDR3 loop reads CASSSYRGGQPQHF. For the CDR3, the DNA is TGTGCCAGCAGCTCCTACAGGGGTGGACAGCCCCAGCATTTT.

Written as DNA, the CDR3 is TGTGCCAGCAGCCCTCAGGGAAGGGGGAATTCACCCCTCCACTTT. Its protein is CASSPQGRGNSPLHF. The V call is TRBV11-2, the J call TRBJ1-6, with D perhaps TRBD1 (6 bases). The V gene's germline CDR1 is SGHAT and CDR2 FQNNGV. The CDR3 is 15 amino acids. Trimming shortened V by 5 bases and J by 7 bases, and 15 bases separated the two germline ends.

This chain links TRBV28 with TRBJ2-3; 8 bases are shared with TRBD2. Germline V gives CDR1 MDHEN, CDR2 SYDVKM. Germline trimming cut 2 bases from V and 5 bases from J; bases unmatched to any gene: 3. This CDR3 contains 14 residues. CDR3 sequence: CASSLRGGRDTQYF. The CDR3 DNA is TGTGCCAGCAGTTTACGGGGGGGCCGAGATACGCAGTATTTT.

V is TRBV5-8 and J is TRBJ2-7; no clear D gene. The germline V and J ends were trimmed by 4 bases and 8 bases, with 10 bases remaining between them. Germline V gives CDR1 SGHTS, CDR2 YDEGEE. The CDR3 is 11 residues long. CDR3 DNA sequence: TGTGCCAGCAGCCCGGCGGCGAAGCAGTACTTC. Translation gives CASSPAAKQYF.